This T cell receptor beta chain came from a study of shared clonotypes between healthy human individuals. Findings and caveats of the study: The low donor count limited represented genetic and exposure-history diversity. Only blood samples were collected, and tissue repertoires likely differ. For sorted subsets, rarefaction showed incomplete sequencing despite large depth.

In the authors' workflow: Filtering differed since immunoSEQ provided only junctions, with no quality scores. TCRdb's table, derived via immunoSEQ multiplex PCR, lists solely in-frame clones and lacks some. That table is the source of V, J and clone size, and D and trimming were worked out from the DNA. Of more than 1,200,000 clones listed, about 98.5% are singletons. Germline CDR1 reads SGDLS; CDR2 reads YYNGEE. This CDR3 has 13 residues. The V end was cut by 4 bases, the J end by 6 bases, with 14 bases between. As concerns this clone: The antigen remains undetermined.

The specimen was naive CD4+ T cells sorted from blood. Subset defined: CD45RA+ positively selected. The J gene is TRBJ2-7, the V gene TRBV9; D uncertain. This TCR derives from a man in his thirties or forties in good health. The CDR3 nucleotides are TGTGCCAGCAGCCCCTCCTCCTTCGGCGAGCAGTACTTC. Translating gives CASSPSSFGEQYF.